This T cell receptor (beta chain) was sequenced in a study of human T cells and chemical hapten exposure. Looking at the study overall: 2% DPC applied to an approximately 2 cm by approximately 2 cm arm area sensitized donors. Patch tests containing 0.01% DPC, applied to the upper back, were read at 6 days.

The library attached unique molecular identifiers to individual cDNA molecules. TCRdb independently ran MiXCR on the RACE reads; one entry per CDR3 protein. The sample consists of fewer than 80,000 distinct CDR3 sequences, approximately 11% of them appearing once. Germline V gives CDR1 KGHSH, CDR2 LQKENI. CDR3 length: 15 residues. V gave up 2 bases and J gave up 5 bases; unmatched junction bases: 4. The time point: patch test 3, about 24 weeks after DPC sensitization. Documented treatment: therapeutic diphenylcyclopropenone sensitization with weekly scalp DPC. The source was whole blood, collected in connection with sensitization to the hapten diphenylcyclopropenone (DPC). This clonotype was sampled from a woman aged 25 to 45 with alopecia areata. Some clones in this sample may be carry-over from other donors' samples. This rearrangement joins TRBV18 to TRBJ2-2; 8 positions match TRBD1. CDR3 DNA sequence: TGTGCCAGCTCACCAGGCCAGGGGGCTACCGGGGAGCTGTTTTTT. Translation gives CASSPGQGATGELFF.